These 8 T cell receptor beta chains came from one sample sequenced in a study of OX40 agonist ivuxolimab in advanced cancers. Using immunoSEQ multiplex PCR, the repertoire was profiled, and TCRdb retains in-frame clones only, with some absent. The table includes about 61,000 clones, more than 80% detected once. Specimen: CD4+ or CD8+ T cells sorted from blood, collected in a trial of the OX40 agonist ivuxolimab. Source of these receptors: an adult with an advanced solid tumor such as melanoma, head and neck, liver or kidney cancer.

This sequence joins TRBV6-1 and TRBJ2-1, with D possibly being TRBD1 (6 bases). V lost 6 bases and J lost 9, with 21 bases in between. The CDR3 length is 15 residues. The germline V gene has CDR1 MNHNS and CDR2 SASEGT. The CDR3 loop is CASSPGQSPPFEQFF. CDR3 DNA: TGTGCCAGCAGCCCTGGACAGTCACCCCCTTTTGAGCAGTTCTTC.

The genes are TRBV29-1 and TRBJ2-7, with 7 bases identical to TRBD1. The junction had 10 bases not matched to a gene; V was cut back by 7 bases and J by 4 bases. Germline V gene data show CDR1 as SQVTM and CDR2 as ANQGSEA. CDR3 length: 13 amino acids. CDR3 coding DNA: TGCAGCGCCACCCGGGACAGCCTGTACGAGCAGTACTTC. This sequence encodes CSATRDSLYEQYF.

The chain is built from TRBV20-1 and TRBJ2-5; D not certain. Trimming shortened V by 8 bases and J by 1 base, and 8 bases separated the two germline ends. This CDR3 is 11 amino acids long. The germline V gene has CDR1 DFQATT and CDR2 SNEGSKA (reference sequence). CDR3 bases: TGCAGTCCAGGCTCCCAAGAGACCCAGTACTTC. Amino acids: CSPGSQETQYF.

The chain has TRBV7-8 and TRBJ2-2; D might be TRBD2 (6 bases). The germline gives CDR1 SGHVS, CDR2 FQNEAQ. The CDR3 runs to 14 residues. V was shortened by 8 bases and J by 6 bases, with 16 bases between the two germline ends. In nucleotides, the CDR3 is TGTGCCAGCTCGGGGAGGAGGGATCCCGGGGAGCTGTTTTTT. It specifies CASSGRRDPGELFF.

The CDR3 nucleotides are TGTGCCAGCAGTGACAGTCGCACTGAAGCTTTCTTT. This translates into CASSDSRTEAFF. The V and J genes are TRBV25-1 and TRBJ1-1, with D unclear. The CDR3 consists of 12 residues. The germline CDR1 and CDR2 sequences are MGHDK and SYGVNS. The V gene lost 3 bases and the J gene lost 4 bases, with 6 bases spanning the gap.

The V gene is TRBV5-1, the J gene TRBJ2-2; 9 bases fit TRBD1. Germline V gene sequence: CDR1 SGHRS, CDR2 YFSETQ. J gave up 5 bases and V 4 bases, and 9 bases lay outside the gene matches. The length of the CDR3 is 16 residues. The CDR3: CASSRQDRGTTGELFF. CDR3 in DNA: TGCGCCAGCAGCCGCCAGGACAGGGGAACTACCGGGGAGCTGTTTTTT.

CDR3 nucleotides: TGTGCCAGCAGCTTAAAAGTGGACAACACTGAAGCTTTCTTT. It translates to CASSLKVDNTEAFF. The rearrangement links TRBV11-2 to TRBJ1-1; D unresolved. The CDR3 is 14 residues long. From germline, CDR1 is SGHAT and CDR2 FQNNGV. Between the trimmed V and J ends, which lost 2 bases and 2 bases, there was a span of 9 bases.

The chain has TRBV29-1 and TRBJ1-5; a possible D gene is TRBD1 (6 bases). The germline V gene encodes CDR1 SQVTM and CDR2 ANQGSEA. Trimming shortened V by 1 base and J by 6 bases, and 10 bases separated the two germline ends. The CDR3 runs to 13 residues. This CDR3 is CSVEVGGGQPQHF. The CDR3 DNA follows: TGCAGCGTTGAAGTAGGGGGAGGTCAGCCCCAGCATTTT.